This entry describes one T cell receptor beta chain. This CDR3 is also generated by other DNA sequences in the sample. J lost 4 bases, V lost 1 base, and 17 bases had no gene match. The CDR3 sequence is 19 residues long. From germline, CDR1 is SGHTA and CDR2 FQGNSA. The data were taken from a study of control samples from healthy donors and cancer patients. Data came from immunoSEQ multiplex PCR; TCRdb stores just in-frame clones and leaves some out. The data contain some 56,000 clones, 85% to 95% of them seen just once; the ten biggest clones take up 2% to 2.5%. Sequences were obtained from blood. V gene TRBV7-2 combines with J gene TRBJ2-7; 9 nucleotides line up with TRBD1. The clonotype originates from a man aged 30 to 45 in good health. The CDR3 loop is CASSLEWGVGGQGRYEQYF. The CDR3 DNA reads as TGTGCCAGCAGCTTAGAGTGGGGGGTGGGGGGACAGGGTAGATACGAGCAGTACTTC. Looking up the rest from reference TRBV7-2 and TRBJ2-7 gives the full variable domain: GAGVSQSPSNKVTEKGKDVELRCDPISGHTALYWYRQSLGQGLEFLIYFQGNSAPDKSGLPSDRFSAERTGGSVSTLTIQRTQQEDSAVYLCASSLEWGVGGQGRYEQYFGPGTRLTVT.